This entry lists 19 T cell receptor beta chains sequenced from one sample in a study of blood T cell repertoires in COVID-19. Only in-frame clones appear in the TCRdb table, and some are missing; sequencing was by immunoSEQ multiplex PCR. The sample includes under 200,000 clones, approximately 85% of them seen just once. The sequenced sample consisted of peripheral blood. These TCRs come from a woman at least 80 years old with acute or convalescent COVID-19.

This chain links TRBV27 with TRBJ2-7, with 8 bases identical to TRBD1. There are 16 residues in the CDR3. Germline assignment: CDR1 MNHEY and CDR2 SMNVEV (reference sequence). Trimming at V came to 1 base and at J to 4 bases, leaving 9 bases not matched to a gene. The CDR3 loop is CASSLLGGTGGYEQYF. The CDR3 DNA reads as TGTGCCAGCAGTTTATTGGGCGGGACAGGTGGATACGAGCAGTACTTC.

The chain is built from TRBV29-1 and TRBJ1-1; D possibly corresponds to TRBD1 (6 bases). Germline CDR1 is SQVTM and CDR2 is ANQGSEA. The CDR3 length is 12 residues. Trimming took off 4 bases at V and 7 bases at J, with 13 bases between the two ends. Here the CDR3 DNA reads TGCAGCGTTGGGGGACAAGGCCTTGAAGCTTTCTTT. This encodes CSVGGQGLEAFF. The full variable domain, in which reference TRBV29-1 and TRBJ1-1 provide the parts outside the CDR3, is SAVISQKPSRDICQRGTSLTIQCQVDSQVTMMFWYRQQPGQSLTLIATANQGSEATYESGFVIDKFPISRPNLTFSTLTVSNMSPEDSSIYLCSVGGQGLEAFFGQGTRLTVV.

The J gene is TRBJ2-7, the V gene TRBV21-1; TRBD2 is the table's D call, not checked against the DNA. TRBV21-1 is a listed pseudogene. The CDR3 is made up of 18 amino acids. In DNA, the CDR3 is TGTGCCAGCAGCATAAAAAGAGGGGTAGCGGGAGAGTCGTACGAGCAGTACTTC. This sequence encodes CASSIKRGVAGESYEQYF.

CDR3 loop: CASGQGYNQPQHF. CDR3 coding DNA: TGTGCCAGCGGACAGGGATACAATCAGCCCCAGCATTTT. This sequence joins TRBV27 and TRBJ1-5; 8 bases agree with TRBD1. Germline V gene sequence: CDR1 MNHEY, CDR2 SMNVEV (reference sequence). After removal of 8 bases from V and 3 bases from J, the junction contained 3 bases not matched to a gene. This CDR3 is built from 13 residues.

The chain is built from TRBV7-2 and TRBJ2-2; a possible D gene is TRBD1 (6 bases). Germline CDR1 SGHTA, CDR2 FQGNSA. The CDR3 is 16 residues long. Trimming left V 3 bases short and J 0 bases short, with 11 bases between. This CDR3 is CASSFLGAPNTGELFF. The CDR3 nucleotides are TGTGCCAGCAGCTTTTTGGGGGCCCCGAACACCGGGGAGCTGTTTTTT.

This clone appeared once. V usage is TRBV7-9 and J usage is TRBJ2-7, with D maybe TRBD2 (5 bases). The germline CDR1 and CDR2 sequences are SEHNR and FQNEAQ (reference sequence). CDR3 length: 14 amino acids. Trimming cost V 9 bases and J 0 bases, with 15 bases left between them. The CDR3 bases are TGTGCCAGTGAAATCGGACTGCCCTCCTACGAGCAGTACTTC. This codes for CASEIGLPSYEQYF.

V gene TRBV14 combines with J gene TRBJ2-1; no definite D call. The germline V and J ends were trimmed by 4 bases and 6 bases, with 10 bases remaining between them. The CDR3 consists of 13 residues. Germline values: CDR1 SGHDN, CDR2 FVKESK. The CDR3: CASSPYGPNEQFF. Written as DNA, the CDR3 is TGTGCCAGCAGCCCTTATGGGCCCAATGAGCAGTTCTTC.

The genes are TRBV7-8 and TRBJ2-7; 10 bases map to TRBD1. Germline values: CDR1 SGHVS, CDR2 FQNEAQ. CDR3 length: 14 residues. The J segment lost 3 bases and the V segment lost 4 bases, leaving 3 bases of the junction unmatched. This CDR3 reads CASSSDRGLYEQYF. In DNA form, the CDR3 reads TGTGCCAGCAGCTCAGACAGGGGGCTCTACGAGCAGTACTTC.

The V call is TRBV2, the J call TRBJ2-2, with TRBD1 matching 9 bases. J lost 4 bases, V lost 5 bases, and 5 bases had no gene match. This CDR3 is built from 15 residues. The germline V gene has CDR1 SNHLY and CDR2 FYNNEI. The CDR3 DNA sequence: TGTGCCAGCAGTCAGGACAGGGGAAGCACCGGGGAGCTGTTTTTT. This codes for CASSQDRGSTGELFF.

The chain carries TRBV4-2 and TRBJ2-2; the D is unclear. CDR1 is LGHNA, CDR2 YNFKEQ, per germline. The CDR3 spans 15 residues. Trimming shortened V by 4 bases and J by 5 bases, and 14 bases separated the two germline ends. The CDR3 loop is CASSRGSTSTGELFF. As DNA, the CDR3 is TGTGCCAGCAGCCGAGGAAGTACGAGTACCGGGGAGCTGTTTTTT.

V usage is TRBV7-2 and J usage is TRBJ1-1, with 8 bases aligning to TRBD1. Germline assignment: CDR1 SGHTA and CDR2 FQGNSA. The CDR3 has 13 amino acids. V lost 4 bases to trimming and J lost 3 bases; unmatched junction nucleotides: 1. The CDR3 spells CASSSDRDTEAFF. Written as DNA, the CDR3 is TGTGCCAGCAGCTCGGACAGGGACACTGAAGCTTTCTTT.

The chain combines TRBV7-2 with TRBJ2-5; TRBD2 agrees at 9 bases. There are 16 residues in the CDR3. Germline V gives CDR1 SGHTA, CDR2 FQGNSA. V was pared by 5 bases and J by 5 bases, with 12 bases of the junction left unmatched. CDR3 sequence (DNA): TGTGCCAGCAGCCGCCACTGGCGGGAGGGCCGCGAGACCCAGTACTTC. Protein sequence: CASSRHWREGRETQYF. The whole variable domain, remainder taken from reference TRBV7-2 and TRBJ2-5, is GAGVSQSPSNKVTEKGKDVELRCDPISGHTALYWYRQSLGQGLEFLIYFQGNSAPDKSGLPSDRFSAERTGGSVSTLTIQRTQQEDSAVYLCASSRHWREGRETQYFGPGTRLLVL.

This clone was seen only once. Additional DNA sequences in this sample encode the identical CDR3. This chain uses TRBV7-2 with TRBJ2-3, with D unresolved. Deletions cut 1 base from V and 5 bases from J, with 4 bases between. The germline gives CDR1 SGHTA, CDR2 FQGNSA. The CDR3 loop spans 12 amino acids. The CDR3 loop is CASSLVRDTQYF. The CDR3, as DNA: TGTGCCAGCAGCTTAGTTCGAGATACGCAGTATTTT.

Turning to this clone: Germline and junction disagree at one end, which may indicate a read error. This chain uses TRBV5-1 with TRBJ1-3, with D perhaps TRBD1 (5 bases). The CDR3 contains 14 residues. Per the germline V gene, CDR1 is SGHRS and CDR2 is YFSETQ. CDR3 in amino acids: CASSSGGQGSTIYF. For the CDR3, the DNA is TGCGCCAGCAGCTCGGGAGGGCAGGGAAGCACCATATATTTT.

This clone was seen a handful of times. This sequence joins TRBV2 and TRBJ2-1; TRBD2 is a possible D gene (5 bases). The CDR3 has 14 amino acids. V lost 2 bases, J lost 6 bases, and 11 bases lay in between. CDR1 and CDR2 from the germline V gene are SNHLY and FYNNEI. CDR3 bases: TGTGCCAGCAGTGAAACGAGAGGACTCAATGAGCAGTTCTTC. As protein: CASSETRGLNEQFF.

This sequence joins TRBV7-9 and TRBJ1-6; 7 positions agree with TRBD1. The trim removed 1 base at V and 8 bases at J, leaving 8 bases unmatched. There are 16 residues in the CDR3. Germline CDR1 SEHNR, CDR2 FQNEAQ (reference sequence). In DNA form, the CDR3 reads TGTGCCAGCAGCTTAGGGGCGGACAGGTGGGATTCACCCCTCCACTTT. This codes for CASSLGADRWDSPLHF. The complete variable domain, with remaining parts taken from reference TRBV7-9 and TRBJ1-6, reads DTGVSQNPRHKITKRGQNVTFRCDPISEHNRLYWYRQTLGQGPEFLTYFQNEAQLEKSRLLSDRFSAERPKGSFSTLEIQRTEQGDSAMYLCASSLGADRWDSPLHFGNGTRLTVT.

This clone turned up a few times. The chain couples TRBV30 to TRBJ1-2; 9 positions match TRBD1. The germline CDR1 and CDR2 sequences are GTSNPN and SVGIG (reference sequence). V trimming: 2 bases; J trimming: 6 bases; junction bases outside the gene matches: 16. The CDR3 runs 17 residues. The CDR3 DNA sequence: TGTGCCTGGAGTAATCTGGCGGTAGGGACAGGGCCCCATGGCTACACCTTC. It translates to CAWSNLAVGTGPHGYTF.

CDR3 nucleotides: TGTGCCAGCAGTTTAAGGGGGCAGTCCCATGGCTACACCTTC. This encodes CASSLRGQSHGYTF. The V call is TRBV28, the J call TRBJ1-2; 7 positions agree with TRBD1. From germline, CDR1 is MDHEN and CDR2 SYDVKM. With 2 bases clipped from V and 6 bases from J, the junction kept 6 bases outside the gene matches. The CDR3 extends over 14 amino acids.

This chain joins TRBV7-2 and TRBJ1-5; D possibly corresponds to TRBD1 (5 bases). The germline V gene encodes CDR1 SGHTA and CDR2 FQGNSA. V gave up 5 bases and J gave up 3 bases, with 14 bases separating them. The CDR3 spans 15 residues. DNA for the CDR3: TGTGCCAGCAGCCAACTCGACAGACTCAATCAGCCCCAGCATTTT. Residues: CASSQLDRLNQPQHF.